One and the same sample provided the 24 T cell receptor beta chains below, sequenced in a study of Graves' ophthalmopathy and Graves' hyperthyroidism. From RNA, the CDR3 regions of TCR beta chains were amplified and sequenced. First-round RT-PCR relied on HTBI primers, and a second-round multiplex PCR came next. A single record per CDR3 protein comes from TCRdb applying MiXCR to the multiplex PCR reads. The sample carries about 220,000 distinct CDR3 sequences, roughly 21% recorded once. The sequenced sample consisted of peripheral blood. The receptors were gathered from a woman between 50 and 59 years old with Graves' ophthalmopathy.

Ten or more counts support this clonotype. The J gene is TRBJ1-2, the V gene TRBV28; 7 bases agree with TRBD1. V trimming: 1 base; J trimming: 4 bases; junction bases outside the gene matches: 3. The CDR3 consists of 14 residues. Per the germline V gene, CDR1 is MDHEN and CDR2 is SYDVKM. The CDR3 DNA reads TGTGCCAGCAGTTTATTGCGACAGGGCTATGGCTACACCTTC. This encodes CASSLLRQGYGYTF.

This clonotype was observed at least ten times. The genes are TRBV12-3 or TRBV12-4 and TRBJ1-1; D is ambiguous. Trimming stripped 0 bases from V and 8 bases from J, with 16 bases between. CDR3 length equals 15 residues. The CDR3: CASSLAGSPSSEAFF. The DNA of the CDR3 is TGTGCCAGCAGTTTAGCGGGCAGCCCGTCGAGCGAAGCTTTCTTT.

The chain uses TRBV6-1 and TRBJ1-1; D unresolved. Germline values: CDR1 MNHNS, CDR2 SASEGT. The CDR3 loop spans 14 amino acids. The V end lost 10 bases, the J end lost 0 bases, and 15 bases lay between the germline ends. The CDR3 protein is CATWSGILNTEAFF. CDR3 DNA sequence: TGTGCCACCTGGTCAGGTATTTTGAACACTGAAGCTTTCTTT.

This clonotype was detected only a few times. The chain has TRBV5-1 and TRBJ1-2, with D possibly being TRBD1 (6 bases). CDR3 length: 16 residues. Germline V gives CDR1 SGHRS, CDR2 YFSETQ. V lost 5 bases and J lost 6, with 23 bases in between. CDR3 residues: CASSSLQGTLGNGYTF. As DNA, the CDR3 is TGCGCCAGCAGTTCCTTGCAGGGGACGCTGGGAAATGGCTACACCTTC.

This clonotype showed up just a few times. A much bigger clone sits one base away, suggesting this may be a read error. This rearrangement joins TRBV6-1 to TRBJ1-2; TRBD1 aligns across 10 bases. The CDR3 has 13 residues. CDR1 and CDR2 from the germline V gene are MNHNS and SASEGT. The CDR3: CASRPTGGYGCTF. CDR3 nucleotides: TGTGCCAGCAGACCGACAGGGGGCTATGGCTGCACCTTC.

This clonotype was recorded at least ten times. The J gene is TRBJ2-5, the V gene TRBV19; perhaps D is TRBD1 or TRBD2 (5 bases each). V was clipped by 3 bases and J by 1 base, with 9 bases between them. Per the germline V gene, CDR1 is LNHDA and CDR2 is SQIVND (reference sequence). The CDR3 is 14 residues long. The DNA of the CDR3 is TGTGCCAGTAGTATTGGGGGAGTCCAAGAGACCCAGTACTTC. Its translation is CASSIGGVQETQYF. The entire variable domain, with the rest obtained from reference TRBV19 and TRBJ2-5, is as follows: DGGITQSPKYLFRKEGQNVTLSCEQNLNHDAMYWYRQDPGQGLRLIYYSQIVNDFQKGDIAEGYSVSREKKESFPLTVTSAQKNPTAFYLCASSIGGVQETQYFGPGTRLLVL.

The chain uses TRBV11-1 and TRBJ2-5, with 9 bases that match TRBD2. V was pared by 3 bases and J by 3 bases, with 2 bases of the junction left unmatched. Germline V CDR1 and CDR2: SGHAT, FQDESV (reference sequence). This CDR3 has 14 residues. The CDR3 protein is CASSFLAGKETQYF. CDR3 DNA sequence: TGTGCCAGCAGCTTCCTAGCGGGAAAAGAGACCCAGTACTTC.

This clonotype was observed at least ten times. The CDR3 DNA follows: TGTGCCAGTGGGGTGTCCATCTACGAGCAGTACTTC. Protein: CASGVSIYEQYF. This chain uses TRBV19 with TRBJ2-7; unclear D gene. Germline CDR1 reads LNHDA; CDR2 reads SQIVND (reference sequence). CDR3 length: 12 amino acids. V gave up 8 bases and J gave up 3 bases, with 11 bases separating them.

This sequence joins TRBV12-3 or TRBV12-4 and TRBJ2-1; 14 bases are a match to TRBD2. This CDR3 has 17 residues. V was clipped by 5 bases and J by 7 bases; unmatched bases: 10. CDR3 DNA: TGTGCCAGCAGTCCCTCCGGGACTAGCGGGAGTATGAATGAGCAGTTCTTC. It specifies CASSPSGTSGSMNEQFF.

This chain uses TRBV27 with TRBJ2-7; TRBD2 matches at 8 bases. This CDR3 has 17 amino acids. V trimming: 7 bases; J trimming: 0 bases; junction bases outside the gene matches: 14. The V gene's germline CDR1 is MNHEY and CDR2 SMNVEV (reference sequence). CDR3 sequence (DNA): TGTGCCAGCACCAAGCTCGGGGGGGGTGGAAGCTCCTACGAGCAGTACTTC. Translation gives CASTKLGGGGSSYEQYF.

The chain combines TRBV28 with TRBJ2-7, with D maybe TRBD2 (6 bases). The V end was cut by 6 bases, the J end by 4 bases, with 10 bases between. This CDR3 region has 12 residues. Germline loops: CDR1 MDHEN, CDR2 SYDVKM. The CDR3 here is CASRDGTYEQYF. In DNA, the CDR3 is TGTGCCAGCAGAGATGGGACTTACGAGCAGTACTTC. Looking up the rest from reference TRBV28 and TRBJ2-7 gives the full variable domain: DVKVTQSSRYLVKRTGEKVFLECVQDMDHENMFWYRQDPGLGLRLIYFSYDVKMKEKGDIPEGYSVSREKKERFSLILESASTNQTSMYLCASRDGTYEQYFGPGTRLTVT.

This clonotype was counted many times. A much larger clone differs from this one at a single base, so this may be a read error. This chain uses TRBV29-1 with TRBJ1-1; 7 nucleotides align to TRBD1. In germline, CDR1 is SQVTM, CDR2 ANQGSEA. CDR3 length: 14 residues. CDR3 loop: CSVEGGSGNTEASF. The CDR3 nucleotides read TGCAGCGTGGAAGGGGGCTCGGGGAACACTGAAGCTTCCTTT.

This clonotype was found many times. This rearrangement joins TRBV6-2 or TRBV6-3 to TRBJ1-1; tentative D call: TRBD1 (5 bases). V was cut by 4 bases and J by 1 base, with 10 bases left in between. This CDR3 region has 14 residues. The germline V gene has CDR1 MNHEY and CDR2 SVGEGT. The CDR3 DNA is TGTGCCAGCAGTTCGACAGCGACGAACACTGAAGCTTTCTTT. This gives the protein CASSSTATNTEAFF.

This clonotype was detected many times. J is TRBJ1-2 and V is TRBV5-4; a weak D match, TRBD1 (6 bases). Per germline, CDR1 SGHNT and CDR2 YYREEE (reference sequence). The CDR3 is 13 amino acids. The V gene lost 4 bases and the J gene lost 4 bases, with 11 bases spanning the gap. The CDR3 bases are TGTGCCAGCAGCCGGGAGACAGGCTATGGCTACACCTTC. This encodes CASSRETGYGYTF.

This clonotype has ten or more counts. The J gene is TRBJ2-7, the V gene TRBV29-1; D gene ambiguous. The CDR3 runs to 13 residues. Germline V lookup: CDR1 SQVTM, CDR2 ANQGSEA. V lost 3 bases, J lost 2 bases, and 11 bases lay in between. Here the CDR3 reads CSVEGYTTYEQYF. The DNA of the CDR3 is TGCAGCGTTGAGGGCTACACCACCTACGAGCAGTACTTC.

The J gene is TRBJ2-3, the V gene TRBV7-3; 7 nucleotides match TRBD2. Losses at the gene ends were 2 bases for V and 0 bases for J; bases not matched to a gene: 2. This CDR3 has 15 residues. Per germline, CDR1 SGHTA and CDR2 FQGTGA. In DNA form, the CDR3 reads TGTGCCAGCAGCTTACGGCGGGGGAGCACAGATACGCAGTATTTT. Its protein is CASSLRRGSTDTQYF.

The chain joins TRBV28 to TRBJ1-2; a weak D match, TRBD1 (6 bases). The V gene's germline CDR1 is MDHEN and CDR2 SYDVKM. This CDR3 spans 15 amino acids. Trimming removed 1 base from V and 6 bases from J, with 15 bases in between. The CDR3 coding sequence is TGTGCCAGCAGTTTATTAGGGACACTCCCCGATGGCTACACCTTC. Translation: CASSLLGTLPDGYTF.

This clonotype showed up many times. The chain recombines TRBV30 with TRBJ2-5; 8 nucleotides agree with TRBD1. The CDR3 covers 13 residues. The germline gives CDR1 GTSNPN, CDR2 SVGIG (reference sequence). V lost 4 bases to trimming and J lost 1 base; unmatched junction nucleotides: 2. This CDR3 is CAWNGQGQETQYF. The CDR3 coding sequence is TGTGCCTGGAACGGACAGGGCCAAGAGACCCAGTACTTC.

This clonotype was seen many times. The chain carries TRBV7-9 and TRBJ2-7; possibly TRBD2 for D (6 bases). Trimming shortened V by 5 bases and J by 0 bases, and 14 bases separated the two germline ends. The germline V gene has CDR1 SEHNR and CDR2 FQNEAQ (reference sequence). CDR3 size: 15 residues. The CDR3 here is CASSRASAISYEQYF. The CDR3 DNA reads TGTGCCAGCAGCCGAGCTAGCGCGATCTCCTACGAGCAGTACTTC.

This clonotype was seen at least ten times. This rearrangement joins TRBV20-1 to TRBJ2-2; 11 bases agree with TRBD2. The junction had 4 bases not matched to a gene; V was cut back by 3 bases and J by 4 bases. The CDR3 is 15 amino acids. CDR1 is DFQATT, CDR2 SNEGSKA, per germline (reference sequence). In DNA form, the CDR3 reads TGCAGTGCTAGGAGTAGCGGGAGGGCCACCGGGGAGCTGTTTTTT. Residues: CSARSSGRATGELFF.

The V call is TRBV3-1, the J call TRBJ1-2; the match to TRBD1 covers 7 bases. Germline V CDR1 and CDR2: LGHDT, YNNKEL (reference sequence). The CDR3 runs 12 residues. V shed 10 bases and J 2 bases; nucleotides not matched to a gene: 4. The CDR3, as DNA: TGTGCCACCGCGACAGGGAACTATGGCTACACCTTC. Amino acids: CATATGNYGYTF. Filled out from reference TRBV3-1 and TRBJ1-2, the complete variable domain reads DTAVSQTPKYLVTQMGNDKSIKCEQNLGHDTMYWYKQDSKKFLKIMFSYNNKELIINETVPNRFSPKSPDKAHLNLHINSLELGDSAVYFCATATGNYGYTFGSGTRLTVV.

This clonotype appeared many times. V is TRBV20-1 and J is TRBJ2-7, with TRBD2 as a possible D gene (6 bases). Trimming stripped 0 bases from V and 6 bases from J, with 12 bases between. Germline CDR1 is DFQATT and CDR2 is SNEGSKA (reference sequence). This CDR3 comprises 13 residues. DNA of the CDR3: TGCAGTGCTAGAGATCCCAGGGAGGTCGAGCAGTACTTC. Amino acid sequence: CSARDPREVEQYF.

This clonotype was counted ten times or more. V and J are TRBV6-1 and TRBJ1-1; D uncertain. The CDR3 has 15 amino acids. Per germline, CDR1 MNHNS and CDR2 SASEGT. V was cut by 2 bases and J by 0 bases, with 10 bases left in between. The CDR3 protein is CASSESVSLNTEAFF. DNA of the CDR3: TGTGCCAGCAGTGAATCGGTCAGTTTGAACACTGAAGCTTTCTTT.

In its sample, this clonotype was seen many times. The chain employs TRBV27 and TRBJ2-5; 8 nucleotides match TRBD1. The germline V gene has CDR1 MNHEY and CDR2 SMNVEV (reference sequence). Trimming removed 5 bases from V and 5 bases from J; junction bases left unmatched: 10. The length of the CDR3 is 15 residues. The CDR3 spells CASSNTGGGWETQYF. CDR3 nucleotides: TGTGCCAGCAGTAATACAGGGGGAGGTTGGGAGACCCAGTACTTC.